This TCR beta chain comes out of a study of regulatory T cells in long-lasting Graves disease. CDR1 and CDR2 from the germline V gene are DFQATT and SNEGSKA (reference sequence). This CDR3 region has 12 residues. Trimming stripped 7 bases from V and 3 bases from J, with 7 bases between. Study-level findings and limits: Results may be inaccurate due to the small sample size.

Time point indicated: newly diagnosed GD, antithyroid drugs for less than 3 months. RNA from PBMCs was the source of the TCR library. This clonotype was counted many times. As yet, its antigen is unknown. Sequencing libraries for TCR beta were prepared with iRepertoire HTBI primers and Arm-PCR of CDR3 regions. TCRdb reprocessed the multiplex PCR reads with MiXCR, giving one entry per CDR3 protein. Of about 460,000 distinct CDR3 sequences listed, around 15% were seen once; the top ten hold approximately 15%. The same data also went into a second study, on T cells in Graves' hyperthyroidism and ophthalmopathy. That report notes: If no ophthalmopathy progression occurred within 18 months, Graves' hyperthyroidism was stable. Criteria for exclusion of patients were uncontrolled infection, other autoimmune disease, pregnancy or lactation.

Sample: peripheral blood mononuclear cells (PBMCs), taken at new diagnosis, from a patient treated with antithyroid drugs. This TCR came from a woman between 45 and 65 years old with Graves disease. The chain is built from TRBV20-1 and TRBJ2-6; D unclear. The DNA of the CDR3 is TGCAGTGGTGCGTTTGGGGCCAACGTCCTGACTTTC. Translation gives CSGAFGANVLTF.